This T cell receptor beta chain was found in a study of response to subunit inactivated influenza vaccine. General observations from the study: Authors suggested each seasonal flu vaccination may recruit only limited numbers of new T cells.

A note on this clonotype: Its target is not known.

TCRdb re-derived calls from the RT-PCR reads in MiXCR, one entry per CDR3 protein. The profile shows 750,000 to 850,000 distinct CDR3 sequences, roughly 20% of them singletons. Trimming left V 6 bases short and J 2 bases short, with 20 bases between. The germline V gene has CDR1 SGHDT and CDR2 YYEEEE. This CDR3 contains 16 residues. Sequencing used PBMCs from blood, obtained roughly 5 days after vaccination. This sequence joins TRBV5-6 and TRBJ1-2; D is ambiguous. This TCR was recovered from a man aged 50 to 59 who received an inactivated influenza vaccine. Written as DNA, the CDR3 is TGTGCCAGCATCCCCACACGGTCGGGGTGGAACTATGGCTACACCTTC. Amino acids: CASIPTRSGWNYGYTF.